This TCR beta chain is from a study of shared clonotypes between healthy human individuals. General study results and limits: When compared with the clonotypes that were shared by all four sorted-subset donors, the non-shared clonotypes turned out to have lower generation probabilities.

Assay execution proceeded at the deep level. Profiled with immunoSEQ multiplex PCR; TCRdb holds only in-frame clones, not every one. Here the sample spans more than 2,000,000 clones, approximately 90% being singletons. In the CD4+ fraction, cells were divided into CD45RA+ naive and CD45RA-negative memory subsets. As regards this clone: Its specificity is not known.

Germline V gene data show CDR1 as SQVTM and CDR2 as ANQGSEA. The CDR3 covers 14 residues. Losses at the gene ends were 4 bases for V and 6 bases for J; bases not matched to a gene: 9. This sequence originates from a man aged 18 to 29 in good health. The source material was naive CD4+ T cells sorted from blood. As for subset: CD45RA+ positively selected. The chain joins TRBV29-1 to TRBJ2-1; 7 bases fit TRBD2. In nucleotides, the CDR3 is TGCAGCGTTGGGTCCAGCGGGGCCTTCAATGAGCAGTTCTTC. Translating it yields CSVGSSGAFNEQFF.